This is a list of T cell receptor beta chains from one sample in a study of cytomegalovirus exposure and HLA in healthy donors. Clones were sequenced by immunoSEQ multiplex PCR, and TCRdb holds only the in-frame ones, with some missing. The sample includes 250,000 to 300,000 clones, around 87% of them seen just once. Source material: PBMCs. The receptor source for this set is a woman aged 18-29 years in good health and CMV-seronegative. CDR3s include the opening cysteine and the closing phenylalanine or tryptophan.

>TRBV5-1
CASSLSPGQGRNTEAFF
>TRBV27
CASSLAGDSPLHF
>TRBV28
CASSLPGQGNGYTF
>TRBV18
CASSRRGTVPTGELFF
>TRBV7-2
CATRRGGTDTQYF
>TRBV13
CASSSPGGRGKIQETQYF
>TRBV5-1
CASSLAPGQRNSPLHF
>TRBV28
CASSFGSPLDYGYTF
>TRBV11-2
CASSLVGTSGGAGNNEQFF
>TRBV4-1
CASSPDFETQYF
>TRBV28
CATAAGQINYGYTF
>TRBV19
CASKDRRNTEAFF
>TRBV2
CASSPDTHTYEQYF
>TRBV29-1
CSVSQGVREKLFF
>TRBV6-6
CASSYYRDSYEQYF
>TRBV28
CASSPPSGGTNTGELFF
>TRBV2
CASSRNRNTEAFF
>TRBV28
CASTHRGQGNTIYF
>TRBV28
CASSSGQGPYEQYF
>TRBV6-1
CASILVDNYQPQHF
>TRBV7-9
CASRGQGATNEKLFF
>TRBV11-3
CASSPNTGAQTEAFF
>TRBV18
CASSPQANQETQYF
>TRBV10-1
CASSDGGVSQETQYF
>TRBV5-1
CASSSGGGNQITDTQYF
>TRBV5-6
CASSFGLAGPGELFF
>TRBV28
CASSPSSYEQYF
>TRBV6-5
CATRQGASNQPQHF
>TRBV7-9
CASSSTQGRNTEAFF
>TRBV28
CASSPHLAGAPQETQYF
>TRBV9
CASSVGPGLVTSTDTQYF
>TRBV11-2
CASSFGQGSYNSPLHF
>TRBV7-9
CASSSTPGQGNYGYTF
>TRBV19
CASSWGENYGYTF
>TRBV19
CASSTGAWSYTF
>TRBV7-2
CASSQGQPRLGDTQYF
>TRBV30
CAWIRSGNTYEQYF
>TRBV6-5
CASSYLTSGALHEQFF
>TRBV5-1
CASSLEGDSNQPQHF
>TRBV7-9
CASSPSFSGANVLTF
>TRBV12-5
CASGSSGGALPPTGELFF
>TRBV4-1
CASSQVPGRWTEAFF